The clone carrying this T cell receptor (beta chain) has a count of ten or more. The antigen is undetermined. TCRdb independently ran MiXCR on the 5' RACE reads; one entry per CDR3 protein. The data hold around 590,000 distinct CDR3 sequences, with about 12% observed a single time. This sample is part of a study of T cells after yellow fever vaccination. Regarding the study as a whole: Though it reached lower strength, the secondary response hit its peak faster, day 5 versus 15. Abundant clonotypes from the bulk population could contaminate FACS-sorted repertoires. Primary-vaccination clones mostly resurfaced post-booster (around 95% CD4, roughly 90% CD8). Researchers noted that a small share of clonotypes showed up in both CD4 and CD8 compartments.

The specimen was PBMCs, collected on the day of the yellow fever booster vaccination. This clonotype originated in a man under 40 who received the YFV17D yellow fever vaccine.

DNA of the CDR3: TGCAGTGCTAGAGACCTTGTGGGGACGGGTTTTAATCAGCCCCAGCATTTT. It is translated as CSARDLVGTGFNQPQHF. The chain is built from TRBV20-1 and TRBJ1-5, with D tentatively TRBD1 (5 bases). V was cut by 0 bases and J by 4 bases, with 19 bases left in between. The CDR3 has 17 residues. Looked up from germline, CDR1 is DFQATT and CDR2 is SNEGSKA (reference sequence).